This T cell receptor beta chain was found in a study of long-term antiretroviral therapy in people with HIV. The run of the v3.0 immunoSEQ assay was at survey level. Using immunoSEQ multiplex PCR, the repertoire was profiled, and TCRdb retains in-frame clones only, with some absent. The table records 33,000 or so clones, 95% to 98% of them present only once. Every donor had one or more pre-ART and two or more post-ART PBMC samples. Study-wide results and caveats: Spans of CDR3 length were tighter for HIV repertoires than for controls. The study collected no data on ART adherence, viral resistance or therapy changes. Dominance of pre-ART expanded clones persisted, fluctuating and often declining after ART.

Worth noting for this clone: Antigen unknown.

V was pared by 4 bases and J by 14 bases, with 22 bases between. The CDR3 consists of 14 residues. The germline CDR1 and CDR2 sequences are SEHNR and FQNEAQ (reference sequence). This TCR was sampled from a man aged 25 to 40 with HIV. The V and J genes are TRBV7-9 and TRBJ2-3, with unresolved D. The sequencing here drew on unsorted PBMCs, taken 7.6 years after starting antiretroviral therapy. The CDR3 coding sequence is TGTGCCAGCAGCTCCAAGGGCGGCCATGCACCGTGGTATTTT. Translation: CASSSKGGHAPWYF.